The clone carrying this T cell receptor beta chain has a handful of counts. Its antigen is currently unknown. Uncontrolled infection, other autoimmune disease, pregnancy or lactation excluded patients. RNA transcripts were the template for amplifying TCR beta CDR3 regions. In the first-round RT-PCR of the TCR CDR3, the HTBI primer set was used. TCRdb re-analysed the multiplex PCR reads in MiXCR, keeping a single row per CDR3 protein. The table shows fewer than 500,000 distinct CDR3 sequences, with roughly 15% occurring only once. The data were taken from a study of T cells in Graves' hyperthyroidism and ophthalmopathy. Germline V gene sequence: CDR1 MNHEY, CDR2 SVGAGI. The trim removed 0 bases at V and 4 bases at J, leaving 2 bases unmatched. The CDR3 spans 15 residues. Study-level findings and limits: Researchers found most expanded thyroid clonotypes above 0.001 in blood as well. Model output signaled ophthalmopathy a median around 5.9 months ahead of onset.

The TCR sequence derives from a man aged 18 to 35 with Graves' ophthalmopathy. The J gene is TRBJ2-5, the V gene TRBV6-5, with 10 bases identical to TRBD2. Specimen: blood. CDR3 DNA: TGTGCCAGCAGTTACTCTGCTAGCGGGAGAGAGACCCAGTACTTC. Its protein is CASSYSASGRETQYF.